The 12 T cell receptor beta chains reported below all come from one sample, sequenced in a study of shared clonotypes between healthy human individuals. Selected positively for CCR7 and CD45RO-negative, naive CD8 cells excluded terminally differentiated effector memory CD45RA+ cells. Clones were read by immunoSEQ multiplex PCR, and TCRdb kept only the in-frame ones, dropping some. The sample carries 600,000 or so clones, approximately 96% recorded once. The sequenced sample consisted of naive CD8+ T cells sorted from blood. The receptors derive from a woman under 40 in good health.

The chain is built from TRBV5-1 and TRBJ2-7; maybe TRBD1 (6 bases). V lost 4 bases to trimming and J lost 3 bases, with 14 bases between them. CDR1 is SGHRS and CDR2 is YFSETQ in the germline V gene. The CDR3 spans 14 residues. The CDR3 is CASSQRGKGYEQYF. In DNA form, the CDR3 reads TGCGCCAGCAGCCAGAGGGGGAAAGGCTACGAGCAGTACTTC.

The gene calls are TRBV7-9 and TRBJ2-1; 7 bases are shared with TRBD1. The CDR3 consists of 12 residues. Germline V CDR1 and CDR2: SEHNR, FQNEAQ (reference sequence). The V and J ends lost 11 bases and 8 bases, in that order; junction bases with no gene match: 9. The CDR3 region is CAVDRVFDEQFF. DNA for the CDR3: TGTGCCGTAGACAGGGTTTTCGATGAGCAGTTCTTC.

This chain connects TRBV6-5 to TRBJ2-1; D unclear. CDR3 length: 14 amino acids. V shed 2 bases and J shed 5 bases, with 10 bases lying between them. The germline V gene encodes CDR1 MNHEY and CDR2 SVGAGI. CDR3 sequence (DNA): TGTGCCAGCAGTTACAAGGGATCCCACAATGAGCAGTTCTTC. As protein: CASSYKGSHNEQFF.

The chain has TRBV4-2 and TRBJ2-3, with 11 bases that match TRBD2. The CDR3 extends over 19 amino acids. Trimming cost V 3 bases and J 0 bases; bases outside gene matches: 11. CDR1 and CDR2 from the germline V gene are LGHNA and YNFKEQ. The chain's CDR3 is CASSQEGLAGGPSTDTQYF. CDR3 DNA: TGTGCCAGCAGCCAGGAGGGGCTAGCGGGAGGACCTAGCACAGATACGCAGTATTTT.

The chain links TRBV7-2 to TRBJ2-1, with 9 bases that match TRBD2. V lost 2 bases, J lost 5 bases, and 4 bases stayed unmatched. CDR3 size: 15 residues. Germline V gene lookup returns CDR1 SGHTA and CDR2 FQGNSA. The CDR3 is CASSLYLAGNNEQFF. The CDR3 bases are TGTGCCAGCAGCTTATACCTAGCGGGAAACAATGAGCAGTTCTTC.

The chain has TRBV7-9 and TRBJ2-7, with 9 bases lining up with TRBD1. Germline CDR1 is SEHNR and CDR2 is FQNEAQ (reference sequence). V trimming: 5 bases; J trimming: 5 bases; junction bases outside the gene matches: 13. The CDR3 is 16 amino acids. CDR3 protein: CASSPPQGARIDEQYF. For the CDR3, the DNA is TGTGCCAGCAGCCCCCCACAGGGGGCGCGTATCGACGAGCAGTACTTC.

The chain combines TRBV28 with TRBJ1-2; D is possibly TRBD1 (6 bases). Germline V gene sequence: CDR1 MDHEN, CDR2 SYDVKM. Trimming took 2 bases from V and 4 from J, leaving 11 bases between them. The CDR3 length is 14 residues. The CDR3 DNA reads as TGTGCCAGCAGTTTAGGGACACCGTTCTATGGCTACACCTTC. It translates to CASSLGTPFYGYTF.

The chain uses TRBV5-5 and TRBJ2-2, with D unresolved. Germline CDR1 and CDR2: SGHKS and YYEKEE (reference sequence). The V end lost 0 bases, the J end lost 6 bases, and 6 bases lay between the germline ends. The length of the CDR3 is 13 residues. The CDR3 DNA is TGTGCCAGCAGCTTGGGGCTAGCCGGGGAGCTGTTTTTT. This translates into CASSLGLAGELFF.

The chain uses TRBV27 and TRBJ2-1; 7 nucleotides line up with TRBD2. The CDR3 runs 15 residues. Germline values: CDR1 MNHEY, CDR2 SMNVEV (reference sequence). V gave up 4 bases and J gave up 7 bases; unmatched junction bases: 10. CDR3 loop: CASSSPGAGSNEQFF. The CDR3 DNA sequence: TGTGCCAGCAGTTCCCCAGGAGCGGGATCGAATGAGCAGTTCTTC.

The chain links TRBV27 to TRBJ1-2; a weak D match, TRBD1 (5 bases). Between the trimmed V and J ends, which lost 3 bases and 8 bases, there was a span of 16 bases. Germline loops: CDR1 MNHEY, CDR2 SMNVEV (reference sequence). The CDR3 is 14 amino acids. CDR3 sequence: CASSFSQGSGGYTF. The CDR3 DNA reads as TGTGCCAGCAGTTTTTCGCAGGGCTCAGGGGGCTACACCTTC.

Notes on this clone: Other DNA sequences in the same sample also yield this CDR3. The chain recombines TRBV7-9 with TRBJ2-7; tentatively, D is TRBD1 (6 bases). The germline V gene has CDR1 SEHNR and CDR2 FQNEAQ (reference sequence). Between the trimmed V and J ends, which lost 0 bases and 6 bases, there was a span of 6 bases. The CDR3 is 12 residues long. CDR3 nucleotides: TGTGCCAGCAGCTTAGCAGGGGGCGAGCAGTACTTC. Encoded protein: CASSLAGGEQYF.

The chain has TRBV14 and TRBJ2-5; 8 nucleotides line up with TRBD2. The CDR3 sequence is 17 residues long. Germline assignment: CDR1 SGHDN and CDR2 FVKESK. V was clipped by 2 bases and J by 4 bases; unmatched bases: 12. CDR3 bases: TGTGCCAGCAGCCAAAAACCACTAGCGGTCTTGGGAGAGACCCAGTACTTC. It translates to CASSQKPLAVLGETQYF. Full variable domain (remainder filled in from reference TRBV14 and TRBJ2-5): EAGVTQFPSHSVIEKGQTVTLRCDPISGHDNLYWYRRVMGKEIKFLLHFVKESKQDESGMPNNRFLAERTGGTYSTLKVQPAELEDSGVYFCASSQKPLAVLGETQYFGPGTRLLVL.